This is a list of T cell receptor beta chains from one sample in a study of blood T cell repertoires in COVID-19. The protocol was immunoSEQ multiplex PCR, while the TCRdb copy is restricted to in-frame clones and leaves out a portion. The table has under 20,000 clones, roughly 93% seen once. The sample comprised peripheral blood. All receptors come from a human donor in a cohort sampled during active COVID-19. Both conserved end residues are part of each CDR3. The D gene is left open where the match is weak.

j_call: TRBJ2-1
v_call: TRBV30
d_call: TRBD2
cdr3_nt: TGTGCCTGGAGTCCCCGGACTAGCGGGGTCGGGGGTGAGCAGTTCTTC
cdr3_aa: CAWSPRTSGVGGEQFF

j_call: TRBJ2-2
v_call: TRBV7-9
d_call: .
cdr3_nt: TGTGCCAGCAGCTTAGAGCGTTGGACAAGGGAGCTGTTTTTT
cdr3_aa: CASSLERWTRELFF

j_call: TRBJ2-1
v_call: TRBV5-1
d_call: .
cdr3_nt: TGCGCCAGCAGCTTTGGGGAGCAAGAGTACAATGAGCAGTTCTTC
cdr3_aa: CASSFGEQEYNEQFF

j_call: TRBJ2-7
v_call: TRBV19
d_call: .
cdr3_nt: TGTGCCAGTACCAACGGGTACGAGCAGTACTTC
cdr3_aa: CASTNGYEQYF

j_call: TRBJ1-2
v_call: TRBV2
d_call: .
cdr3_nt: TGTGCCAGCAGCCAACCCCTGACAGAGAACTATGGCTACACCTTC
cdr3_aa: CASSQPLTENYGYTF

j_call: TRBJ1-1
v_call: TRBV30
d_call: .
cdr3_nt: TGTGCCTGGAGCCTCTCCGCGGGTGATGCTTTCTTT
cdr3_aa: CAWSLSAGDAFF

j_call: TRBJ2-5
v_call: TRBV5-1
d_call: .
cdr3_nt: TGCGCCAGCAGCCCCACGGGATTGATCGAGGAGACCCAGTACTTC
cdr3_aa: CASSPTGLIEETQYF

j_call: TRBJ2-7
v_call: TRBV5-1
d_call: .
cdr3_nt: TGCGCCAGCAGCGAATCAGGGTCCGAGCAGTACTTC
cdr3_aa: CASSESGSEQYF

j_call: TRBJ2-4
v_call: TRBV23-1
d_call: .
cdr3_nt: TGCGCCAGCAGTCAACGTAGCACTCCGATCATAGCCAAAAACATTCAGTACTTC
cdr3_aa: CASSQRSTPIIAKNIQYF

j_call: TRBJ2-3
v_call: TRBV4-2
d_call: TRBD2
cdr3_nt: TGTGCCAGCAGCCATCGACTAGCGGGGATTAGCACAGATACGCAGTATTTT
cdr3_aa: CASSHRLAGISTDTQYF

j_call: TRBJ2-5
v_call: TRBV5-4
d_call: .
cdr3_nt: TGTGCCAGCAGAGGACAAAGGGCCCAAGAGACCCAGTACTTC
cdr3_aa: CASRGQRAQETQYF

j_call: TRBJ2-2
v_call: TRBV7-8
d_call: TRBD1
cdr3_nt: TGTGCCAGCACCCCCCGTGGACAGGGGGCCACCGGGGAGCTGTTTTTT
cdr3_aa: CASTPRGQGATGELFF

j_call: TRBJ1-2
v_call: TRBV4-2
d_call: TRBD1
cdr3_nt: TGTGCCAGCAGCCAAGAAAGTTGGGACAGGGATCTCAATGGCTACACCTTC
cdr3_aa: CASSQESWDRDLNGYTF

j_call: TRBJ1-3
v_call: TRBV30
d_call: .
cdr3_nt: TGTGCCTGGTTGTTTGAGGACTCTGGAAACACCATATATTTT
cdr3_aa: CAWLFEDSGNTIYF

j_call: TRBJ2-2
v_call: TRBV19
d_call: .
cdr3_nt: TGTGCCAGTAGTATTACAGGGCATAGCGGGGAGCTGTTTTTT
cdr3_aa: CASSITGHSGELFF

j_call: TRBJ2-7
v_call: TRBV15
d_call: .
cdr3_nt: TGTGCCACCAGCAGAGCAAGGGGGTCCTACGAGCAGTACTTC
cdr3_aa: CATSRARGSYEQYF

j_call: TRBJ2-1
v_call: TRBV5-8
d_call: TRBD2
cdr3_nt: TGTGCCAGCAGCTTGGCATGGGCGGGAGACTACAATGAGCAGTTCTTC
cdr3_aa: CASSLAWAGDYNEQFF